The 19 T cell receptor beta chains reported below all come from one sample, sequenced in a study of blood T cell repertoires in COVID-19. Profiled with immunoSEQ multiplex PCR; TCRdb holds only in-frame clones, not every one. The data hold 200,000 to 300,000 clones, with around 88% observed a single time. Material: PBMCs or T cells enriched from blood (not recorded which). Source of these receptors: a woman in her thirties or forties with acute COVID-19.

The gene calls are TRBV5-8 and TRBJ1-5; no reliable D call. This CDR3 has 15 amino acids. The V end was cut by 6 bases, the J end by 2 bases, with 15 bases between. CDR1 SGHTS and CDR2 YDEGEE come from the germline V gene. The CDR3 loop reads CASTLVGSGNQPQHF. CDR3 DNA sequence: TGTGCCAGCACACTAGTGGGAAGTGGCAATCAGCCCCAGCATTTT.

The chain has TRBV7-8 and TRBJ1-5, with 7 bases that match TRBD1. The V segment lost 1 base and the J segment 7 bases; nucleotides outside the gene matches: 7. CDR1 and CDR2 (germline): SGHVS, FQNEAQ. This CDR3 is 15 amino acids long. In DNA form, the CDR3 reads TGTGCCAGCAGCTTAGTGCCCAGGGGGTTCCAGCCCCAGCATTTT. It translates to CASSLVPRGFQPQHF.

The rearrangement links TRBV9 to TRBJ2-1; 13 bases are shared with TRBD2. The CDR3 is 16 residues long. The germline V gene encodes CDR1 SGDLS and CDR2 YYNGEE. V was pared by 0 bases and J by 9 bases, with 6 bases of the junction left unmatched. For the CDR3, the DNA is TGTGCCAGCAGCGTAGGGGTGGGACTAGCGGGATCTGAGCAGTTCTTC. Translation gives CASSVGVGLAGSEQFF.

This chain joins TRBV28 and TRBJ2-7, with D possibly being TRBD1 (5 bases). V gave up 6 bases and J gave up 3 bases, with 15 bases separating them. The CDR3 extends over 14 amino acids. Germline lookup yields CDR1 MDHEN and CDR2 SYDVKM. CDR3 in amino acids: CASRSGAPFYEQYF. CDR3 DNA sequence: TGTGCCAGCAGGAGTGGGGCGCCTTTCTACGAGCAGTACTTC.

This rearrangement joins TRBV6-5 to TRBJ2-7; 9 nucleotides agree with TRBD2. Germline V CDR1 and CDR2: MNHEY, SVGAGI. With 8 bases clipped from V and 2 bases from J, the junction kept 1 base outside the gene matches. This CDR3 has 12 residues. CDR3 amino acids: CASASGAYEQYF. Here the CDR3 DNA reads TGTGCCAGCGCTAGCGGGGCCTACGAGCAGTACTTC.

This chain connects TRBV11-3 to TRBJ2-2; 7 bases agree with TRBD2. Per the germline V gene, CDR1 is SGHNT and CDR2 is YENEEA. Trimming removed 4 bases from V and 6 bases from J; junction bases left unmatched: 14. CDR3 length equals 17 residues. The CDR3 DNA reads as TGTGCCAGCAGCTCGTGGGTTCGGCGGGAGTCACCCGGGGAGCTGTTTTTT. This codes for CASSSWVRRESPGELFF.

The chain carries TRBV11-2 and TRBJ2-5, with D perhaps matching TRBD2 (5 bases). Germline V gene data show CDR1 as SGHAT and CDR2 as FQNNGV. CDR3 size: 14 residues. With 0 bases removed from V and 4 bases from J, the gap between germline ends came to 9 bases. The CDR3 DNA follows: TGTGCCAGCAGCTTAGAAATGGCGGGAGAGACCCAGTACTTC. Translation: CASSLEMAGETQYF.

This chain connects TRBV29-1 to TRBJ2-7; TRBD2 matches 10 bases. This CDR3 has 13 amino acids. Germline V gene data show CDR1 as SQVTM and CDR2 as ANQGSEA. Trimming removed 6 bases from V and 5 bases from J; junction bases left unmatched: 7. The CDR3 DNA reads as TGCAGCGTAGGGACTAGCGAAATTCACGAGCAGTACTTC. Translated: CSVGTSEIHEQYF.

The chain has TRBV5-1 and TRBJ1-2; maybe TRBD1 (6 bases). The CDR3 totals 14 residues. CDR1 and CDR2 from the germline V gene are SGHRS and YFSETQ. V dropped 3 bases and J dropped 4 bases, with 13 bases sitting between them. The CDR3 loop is CASSSGEGVYGYTF. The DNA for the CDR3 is TGCGCCAGCAGCTCCGGGGAGGGGGTCTATGGCTACACCTTC.

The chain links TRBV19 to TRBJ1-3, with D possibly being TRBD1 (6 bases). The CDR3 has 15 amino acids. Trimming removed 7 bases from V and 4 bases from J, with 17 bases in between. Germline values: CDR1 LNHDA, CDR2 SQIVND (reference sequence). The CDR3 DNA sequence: TGTGCCAGTACCACCTTGGCAGGGGTCGGAAACACCATATATTTT. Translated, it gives CASTTLAGVGNTIYF.

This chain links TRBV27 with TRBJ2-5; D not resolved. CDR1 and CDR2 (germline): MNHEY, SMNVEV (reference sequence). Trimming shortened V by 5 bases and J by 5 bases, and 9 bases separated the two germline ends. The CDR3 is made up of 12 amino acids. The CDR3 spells CASSQTGETQYF. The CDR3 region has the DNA TGTGCCAGCAGTCAAACCGGGGAGACCCAGTACTTC.

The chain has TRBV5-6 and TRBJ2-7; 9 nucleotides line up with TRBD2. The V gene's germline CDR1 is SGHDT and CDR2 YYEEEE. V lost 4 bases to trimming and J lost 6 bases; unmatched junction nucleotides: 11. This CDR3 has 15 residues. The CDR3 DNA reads TGTGCCAGCAGCCTGTACGCAGCGGGAGGCTCCGAGCAGTACTTC. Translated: CASSLYAAGGSEQYF. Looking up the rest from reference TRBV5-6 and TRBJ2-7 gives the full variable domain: DAGVTQSPTHLIKTRGQQVTLRCSPKSGHDTVSWYQQALGQGPQFIFQYYEEEERQRGNFPDRFSGHQFPNYSSELNVNALLLGDSALYLCASSLYAAGGSEQYFGPGTRLTVT.

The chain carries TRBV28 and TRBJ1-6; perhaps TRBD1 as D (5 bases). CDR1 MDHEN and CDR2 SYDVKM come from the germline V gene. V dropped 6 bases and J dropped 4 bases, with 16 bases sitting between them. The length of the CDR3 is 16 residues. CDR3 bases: TGTGCCAGCAGCTCCCTCGGGCAGGGTTATAATTCACCCCTCCACTTT. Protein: CASSSLGQGYNSPLHF. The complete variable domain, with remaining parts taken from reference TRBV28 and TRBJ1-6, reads DVKVTQSSRYLVKRTGEKVFLECVQDMDHENMFWYRQDPGLGLRLIYFSYDVKMKEKGDIPEGYSVSREKKERFSLILESASTNQTSMYLCASSSLGQGYNSPLHFGNGTRLTVT.

CDR3 nucleotide sequence: TGCGCCAGCAGCCTAAGCGGCTCGAGCACAGATACGCAGTATTTT. This gives the protein CASSLSGSSTDTQYF. The chain uses TRBV4-1 and TRBJ2-3, with D tentatively TRBD2 (5 bases). This CDR3 is built from 15 residues. Trimming removed 4 bases from V and 0 bases from J, with 11 bases in between. Germline loops: CDR1 MGHRA, CDR2 YSYEKL.

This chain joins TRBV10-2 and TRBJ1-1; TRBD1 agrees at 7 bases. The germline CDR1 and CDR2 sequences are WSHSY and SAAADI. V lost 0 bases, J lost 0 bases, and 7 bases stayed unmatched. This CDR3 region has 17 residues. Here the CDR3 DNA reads TGCGCCAGCAGTGAGTCGGAGTTGACAGGGATGAACACTGAAGCTTTCTTT. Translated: CASSESELTGMNTEAFF.

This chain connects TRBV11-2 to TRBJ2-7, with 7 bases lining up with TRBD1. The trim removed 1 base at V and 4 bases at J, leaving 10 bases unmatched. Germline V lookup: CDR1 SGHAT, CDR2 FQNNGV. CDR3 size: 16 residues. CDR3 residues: CASSLVSDRLGYEQYF. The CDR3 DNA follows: TGTGCCAGCAGCTTAGTCTCGGACAGGCTAGGGTACGAGCAGTACTTC.

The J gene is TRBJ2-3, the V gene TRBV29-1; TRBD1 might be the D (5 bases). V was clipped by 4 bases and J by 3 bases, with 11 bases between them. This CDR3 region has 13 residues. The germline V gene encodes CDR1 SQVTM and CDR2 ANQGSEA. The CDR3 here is CSVALQGTDTQYF. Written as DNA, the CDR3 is TGCAGCGTTGCGTTGCAGGGTACAGATACGCAGTATTTT.

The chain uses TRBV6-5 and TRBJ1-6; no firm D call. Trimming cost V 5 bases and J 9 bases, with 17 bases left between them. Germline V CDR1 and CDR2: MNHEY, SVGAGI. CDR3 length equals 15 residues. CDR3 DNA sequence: TGTGCCAGCAGTCCTGACTCCGGAGCGGGTTCACCCCTCCACTTT. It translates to CASSPDSGAGSPLHF.

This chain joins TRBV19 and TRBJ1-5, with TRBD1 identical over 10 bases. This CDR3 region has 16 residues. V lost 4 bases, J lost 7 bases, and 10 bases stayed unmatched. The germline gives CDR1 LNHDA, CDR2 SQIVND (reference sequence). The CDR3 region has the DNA TGTGCCAGTAGTAGGAGACAGGGGGCGTCCCTCCAGCCCCAGCATTTT. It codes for CASSRRQGASLQPQHF.